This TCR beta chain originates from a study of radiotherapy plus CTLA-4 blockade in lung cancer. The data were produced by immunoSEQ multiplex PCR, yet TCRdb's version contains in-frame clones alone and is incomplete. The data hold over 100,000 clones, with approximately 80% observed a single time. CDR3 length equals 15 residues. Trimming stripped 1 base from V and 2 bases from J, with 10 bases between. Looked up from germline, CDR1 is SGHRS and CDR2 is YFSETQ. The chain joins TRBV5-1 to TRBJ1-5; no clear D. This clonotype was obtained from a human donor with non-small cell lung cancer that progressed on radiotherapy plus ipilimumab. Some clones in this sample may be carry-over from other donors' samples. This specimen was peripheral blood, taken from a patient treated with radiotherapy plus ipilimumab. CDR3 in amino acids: CASSLIGGGNQPQHF. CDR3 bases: TGCGCCAGCAGCTTGATCGGCGGGGGCAATCAGCCCCAGCATTTT.